One sample yielded the 29 T cell receptor beta chains listed below, sequenced in a study of vaccination and CD4 T cells after COVID-19. Sequencing of cultured CD4+ T cell DNA used the Oncomine TCR Beta short-read assay. TCRdb used MiXCR to reprocess the PCR reads, holding one entry per CDR3 protein. The sample has some 16,000 distinct CDR3 sequences, about two fifths seen once; the top ten hold around 7.5%. Treatment meaning: roughly 11-day PBMC culture with coronavirus spike peptide pools or control peptides (ViraFEST assay). Their antigens are not known. This sample comprised CD4+ T cells from blood, cultured in vitro, obtained after SARS-CoV-2 vaccination. The source of these receptors is a human donor who had recovered from COVID-19.

To note about this clonotype: Germline is not matched at one junction end, which may reflect a read error. The CDR3 DNA is TGTGTCAGCAGCATCGGACTAGCGCTCAATGAGCAGTTCTTC. This translates into CVSSIGLALNEQFF. The V call is TRBV5-6, the J call TRBJ2-1, with TRBD2 matching over 9 bases. The length of the CDR3 is 14 residues. Per germline, CDR1 SGHDT and CDR2 YYEEEE.

The chain combines TRBV24-1 with TRBJ1-2; D remains ambiguous. V lost 0 bases, J lost 1 base, and 14 bases lay in between. The CDR3 runs to 17 residues. Germline assignment: CDR1 KGHDR and CDR2 SFDVKD. CDR3 loop: CATSDLTTVGVNYGYTF. CDR3 DNA: TGTGCCACCAGTGATTTGACTACAGTCGGGGTTAACTATGGCTACACCTTC.

There are a few counts of this clonotype. V is TRBV27 and J is TRBJ2-1, with TRBD1 identical over 9 bases. The J segment lost 3 bases and the V segment lost 6 bases, leaving 6 bases of the junction unmatched. Germline V gene sequence: CDR1 MNHEY, CDR2 SMNVEV (reference sequence). The CDR3 contains 15 residues. In DNA form, the CDR3 reads TGTGCCAGCAGATACAGGGGGCCTGGCTACAATGAGCAGTTCTTC. It translates to CASRYRGPGYNEQFF.

The genes are TRBV2 and TRBJ2-7, with D perhaps matching TRBD1 or TRBD2 (5 bases each). Germline assignment: CDR1 SNHLY and CDR2 FYNNEI. The V and J ends lost 6 bases and 4 bases respectively, with 22 bases between them. There are 16 residues in the CDR3. The CDR3 DNA sequence: TGTGCCAGCAGGGAAACCGGGACCCCAGGAGGATACGAGCAGTACTTC. It specifies CASRETGTPGGYEQYF.

This clonotype was observed a handful of times. The chain carries TRBV20-1 and TRBJ2-2; a possible D gene is TRBD1 (5 bases). Trimming stripped 5 bases from V and 5 bases from J, with 18 bases between. Germline V gene data show CDR1 as DFQATT and CDR2 as SNEGSKA (reference sequence). The CDR3 is made up of 15 amino acids. The chain's CDR3 is CSAPSVGQRTGELFF. For the CDR3, the DNA is TGCAGTGCTCCGTCGGTAGGACAAAGAACCGGGGAGCTGTTTTTT.

This clonotype was counted between two and nine times. The chain joins TRBV19 to TRBJ1-2; no clear D gene. CDR3 length equals 14 residues. From germline, CDR1 is LNHDA and CDR2 SQIVND (reference sequence). The V end was cut by 3 bases, the J end by 5 bases, with 13 bases between. The CDR3 loop reads CASSIGRREYGYTF. The CDR3 DNA reads TGTGCCAGTAGTATTGGCAGGAGGGAGTATGGCTACACCTTC.

The V gene is TRBV4-1, the J gene TRBJ1-1; no reliable D call. The ends were cut back, 11 bases at V and 5 bases at J, with 18 bases in the middle. The CDR3 runs 13 residues. Per the germline V gene, CDR1 is MGHRA and CDR2 is YSYEKL. The CDR3 loop reads CASLGNKVTEAFF. The CDR3 DNA is TGCGCCTCATTGGGGAATAAGGTAACTGAAGCTTTCTTT.

This clonotype was detected a few times. This chain connects TRBV30 to TRBJ2-2, with D tentatively TRBD1 (5 bases). In germline, CDR1 is GTSNPN, CDR2 SVGIG (reference sequence). The CDR3 loop spans 13 amino acids. Trimming left V 2 bases short and J 3 bases short, with 7 bases between. CDR3 in amino acids: CAWSRQYTGELFF. The CDR3 nucleotides are TGTGCCTGGAGTAGACAGTACACCGGGGAGCTGTTTTTT.

The V call is TRBV20-1, the J call TRBJ1-6, with 8 bases identical to TRBD1. Germline V lookup: CDR1 DFQATT, CDR2 SNEGSKA (reference sequence). This CDR3 spans 14 amino acids. The junction had 5 bases not matched to a gene; V was cut back by 0 bases and J by 10 bases. The CDR3 bases are TGCAGTGCTAGAGAAGGACAGGGTCTCTCACCCCTCCACTTT. This encodes CSAREGQGLSPLHF.

This chain uses TRBV7-9 with TRBJ2-7; D uncertain. The CDR3 covers 12 residues. Germline V gives CDR1 SEHNR, CDR2 FQNEAQ (reference sequence). Trimming took 0 bases from V and 2 from J, leaving 2 bases between them. The CDR3 DNA reads as TGTGCCAGCAGCTTAGCTACCTACGAGCAGTACTTC. It translates to CASSLATYEQYF.

The V and J genes are TRBV7-3 and TRBJ2-3; no clear D gene. Germline-derived CDR1 and CDR2 are SGHTA and FQGTGA. Trimming shortened V by 5 bases and J by 6 bases, and 15 bases separated the two germline ends. The CDR3 is 14 residues long. The DNA for the CDR3 is TGTGCCAGCAGCCCAGCCACCTCATTTGATACGCAGTATTTT. It specifies CASSPATSFDTQYF.

The genes are TRBV20-1 and TRBJ2-1; D call uncertain. V lost 1 base, J lost 6 bases, and 16 bases lay in between. CDR1 is DFQATT, CDR2 SNEGSKA, per germline (reference sequence). The CDR3 has 15 amino acids. Here the CDR3 reads CSARAVASVVNEQFF. The CDR3 coding sequence is TGCAGTGCTAGAGCGGTCGCTTCGGTGGTCAATGAGCAGTTCTTC.

This clonotype is categorized as medium-sized (0.01 to 0.1%). The chain employs TRBV20-1 and TRBJ1-2; TRBD1 agrees at 9 bases. The ends lost 1 base at V and 2 bases at J; junction bases unmatched: 8. Germline lookup yields CDR1 DFQATT and CDR2 SNEGSKA (reference sequence). The CDR3 is made up of 16 amino acids. The CDR3 region is CSARALTGTGNYGYTF. CDR3 in DNA: TGCAGTGCTAGAGCCTTGACCGGGACAGGGAACTATGGCTACACCTTC.

The chain joins TRBV7-2 to TRBJ1-3; no reliable D call. The CDR3 consists of 16 residues. Germline V gene lookup returns CDR1 SGHTA and CDR2 FQGNSA. Trimming pared 3 bases from V and 0 bases from J, leaving 12 bases between. The CDR3 region is CASSFRQRFSGNTIYF. CDR3 sequence (DNA): TGTGCCAGCAGCTTCAGGCAAAGGTTCTCTGGAAACACCATATATTTT.

The chain links TRBV15 to TRBJ2-6, with a weak D call TRBD1 (5 bases). The germline V gene encodes CDR1 LNHNV and CDR2 YYDKDF (reference sequence). This CDR3 is 16 amino acids long. V was pared by 1 base and J by 0 bases, with 7 bases between. For the CDR3, the DNA is TGTGCCACCAGCAGAGGGGGCGACTCTGGGGCCAACGTCCTGACTTTC. Residues: CATSRGGDSGANVLTF.

Worth noting for this clonotype: Mismatch with germline at one junction end may stem from a read error. The J gene is TRBJ2-7, the V gene TRBV7-9; 13 nucleotides align to TRBD2. The germline gives CDR1 SEHNR, CDR2 FQNEAQ (reference sequence). CDR3 length: 17 residues. CDR3 sequence (DNA): TGTGCCAGCAGCCACACTAGCGGGAGGGCCAAAGGCTACGGGCAGTACTTC. As protein: CASSHTSGRAKGYGQYF.

J is TRBJ1-1 and V is TRBV5-4; 7 nucleotides agree with TRBD1. There are 15 residues in the CDR3. V trimming: 7 bases; J trimming: 5 bases; junction bases outside the gene matches: 14. Looked up from germline, CDR1 is SGHNT and CDR2 is YYREEE (reference sequence). The CDR3 is CASEEGRGRGTEAFF. DNA for the CDR3: TGTGCCAGCGAGGAGGGTAGGGGGCGAGGGACTGAAGCTTTCTTT.

By share, this clonotype counts as medium-sized. V is TRBV6-2 or TRBV6-3 and J is TRBJ1-5; 7 positions agree with TRBD1. The CDR3 spans 15 residues. Germline loops: CDR1 MNHEY, CDR2 SVGEGT. With 4 bases clipped from V and 0 bases from J, the junction kept 3 bases outside the gene matches. The CDR3 region has the DNA TGTGCCAGCAGTTGGGGGACAGATAGCAATCAGCCCCAGCATTTT. It codes for CASSWGTDSNQPQHF.

This clonotype was counted between two and nine times. V is TRBV7-3 and J is TRBJ2-1, with D possibly TRBD2 on 5 matching bases. Germline V lookup: CDR1 SGHTA, CDR2 FQGTGA. The CDR3 has 12 residues. V shed 1 base and J shed 7 bases, with 5 bases lying between them. Here the CDR3 reads CASSLSGNEQFF. As DNA, the CDR3 is TGTGCCAGCAGCTTAAGCGGGAATGAGCAGTTCTTC.

The genes are TRBV20-1 and TRBJ2-7; 11 bases line up with TRBD2. With V trimmed by 4 bases and J by 5 bases, 7 bases remained unmatched. Germline loops: CDR1 DFQATT, CDR2 SNEGSKA (reference sequence). This CDR3 is built from 14 residues. In DNA form, the CDR3 reads TGCAGTGCTACTATAGCGGGAGGGAGTGACGAGCAGTACTTC. This codes for CSATIAGGSDEQYF.

The V call is TRBV6-2 or TRBV6-3, the J call TRBJ2-7, with D uncertain. Germline V lookup: CDR1 MNHEY, CDR2 SVGEGT. The CDR3 covers 16 residues. V lost 4 bases, J lost 4 bases, and 20 bases lay in between. The CDR3 region has the DNA TGTGCCAGCAGTTCAGTCGGTACAGCGATTATTTACGAGCAGTACTTC. Amino acid sequence: CASSSVGTAIIYEQYF.

This clonotype came up a few times. V usage is TRBV10-3 and J usage is TRBJ2-7; D remains unclear. Between the trimmed V and J ends, which lost 4 bases and 6 bases, there was a span of 7 bases. Germline CDR1 reads ENHRY; CDR2 reads SYGVKD. CDR3 length equals 11 residues. Here the CDR3 DNA reads TGTGCCATCAGTGGCAATGGCGAGCAGTACTTC. Protein sequence: CAISGNGEQYF.

This clonotype was found a few times. The chain links TRBV6-5 to TRBJ2-7, with a tentative D call TRBD2 (5 bases). The germline V and J ends were trimmed by 2 bases and 0 bases, with 14 bases remaining between them. Germline V gives CDR1 MNHEY, CDR2 SVGAGI. The CDR3 has 16 amino acids. The CDR3 sequence: CASSYGRLRSSYEQYF. CDR3 DNA sequence: TGTGCCAGCAGTTACGGGAGACTCAGGAGCTCCTACGAGCAGTACTTC.

The CDR3 coding sequence is TGTGCCAGCAGCCCCGGACAGGGAGGGTCGGAGACCCAGTACTTC. Protein product: CASSPGQGGSETQYF. The chain couples TRBV7-3 to TRBJ2-5, with D maybe TRBD1 (8 bases). Germline CDR1 SGHTA, CDR2 FQGTGA. The CDR3 has 15 amino acids. V lost 5 bases to trimming and J lost 5 bases, with 18 bases between them.

The J gene is TRBJ2-5, the V gene TRBV20-1; 7 bases fit TRBD2. Germline CDR1 reads DFQATT; CDR2 reads SNEGSKA (reference sequence). Germline trimming cut 2 bases from V and 6 bases from J; bases unmatched to any gene: 12. The CDR3 runs to 15 residues. For the CDR3, the DNA is TGCAGTGCTAGAAGTCCAGCGGGGCACTCGAAGACCCAGTACTTC. This gives the protein CSARSPAGHSKTQYF.

The J gene is TRBJ1-2, the V gene TRBV28; D may be TRBD1 (5 bases). Looked up from germline, CDR1 is MDHEN and CDR2 is SYDVKM. CDR3 length equals 12 residues. V shed 7 bases and J shed 3 bases, with 9 bases lying between them. This CDR3 is CASTDRYYGYTF. As DNA, the CDR3 is TGTGCCAGCACCGACAGATACTATGGCTACACCTTC.

V is TRBV2 and J is TRBJ2-7; tentatively, D is TRBD1 (5 bases). CDR3 size: 14 residues. Germline CDR1 is SNHLY and CDR2 is FYNNEI. Trimming stripped 10 bases from V and 4 bases from J, with 20 bases between. This CDR3 is CATSPRGRDYEQYF. CDR3 sequence (DNA): TGTGCCACCTCCCCCCGCGGCAGGGATTACGAGCAGTACTTC.

The V call is TRBV2, the J call TRBJ1-1; D uncertain. The CDR3 contains 13 residues. Trimming pared 4 bases from V and 2 bases from J, leaving 8 bases between. Per the germline V gene, CDR1 is SNHLY and CDR2 is FYNNEI. CDR3 nucleotide sequence: TGTGCCAGCAGTGGGGAGGTAAACACTGAAGCTTTCTTT. Translation gives CASSGEVNTEAFF.

The V call is TRBV15, the J call TRBJ2-5, with D perhaps TRBD2 (6 bases). The CDR3 length is 15 residues. V dropped 0 bases and J dropped 7 bases, with 15 bases sitting between them. Germline values: CDR1 LNHNV, CDR2 YYDKDF (reference sequence). The CDR3 nucleotides read TGTGCCACCAGCAGAGATGAAGTGGCGGGGAGGACCCAGTACTTC. Its protein is CATSRDEVAGRTQYF.